This T cell receptor (beta chain) is drawn from a study of cytomegalovirus exposure and HLA in healthy donors. Across the study: For the approximately 430 genotyped donors, approximately 83% fell within the Caucasian-associated ancestry cluster. Study outcomes and limitations: Associated with cytomegalovirus, according to the listing, were 150 to 200 TCR beta chains. TCR beta V- and J-gene trimming was later associated with a missense DCLRE1C variant.

Germline V gives CDR1 SEHNR, CDR2 FQNEAQ (reference sequence). With 8 bases clipped from V and 2 bases from J, the junction kept 6 bases outside the gene matches. The CDR3 totals 13 residues. Despite likely unrecorded immune exposures, the donors were nominally healthy at the time of sampling. PCR amplification relied on 60 Vbeta primers (plus 13 Jbeta primers). TCRdb keeps only in-frame clones here, not all; method: immunoSEQ multiplex PCR. The sample includes 200,000 to 250,000 clones, more than 65% of them seen just once. About this clone: As yet, its antigen is unknown.

This receptor was identified in a woman aged 25 to 45 in good health and CMV-seronegative. The material sequenced was PBMCs. The rearrangement joins TRBV7-9 to TRBJ2-7; 7 nucleotides agree with TRBD1. The CDR3 region is CASARDSTYEQYF. CDR3 DNA: TGTGCCAGCGCCCGGGACAGCACCTACGAGCAGTACTTC.